This T cell receptor beta chain was found in a study of cytomegalovirus exposure and HLA in healthy donors. Study outcomes and limitations: When analyzed later, the rates of TCR association showed variation by HLA locus, with DRB1 the most and HLA-C the fewest. For presence/absence analyses, sequencing depth was assumed to be roughly uniform across donors.

V dropped 2 bases and J dropped 0 bases, with 2 bases sitting between them. Germline V gene data show CDR1 as SEHNR and CDR2 as FQNEAQ (reference sequence). The CDR3 is made up of 14 amino acids. PCR primers comprised 60 Vbeta and 13 Jbeta primers. Only in-frame clones appear in the TCRdb table, and some are missing; sequencing was by immunoSEQ multiplex PCR. The sample lists more than 95,000 clones; 80% were seen once. This clone occurred once. The antigen is unknown. The sequenced material came from PBMCs. This receptor was taken from a female donor in good health and CMV-seronegative. The chain couples TRBV7-9 to TRBJ2-6; no reliable D call. This CDR3 is CASSLRSGANVLTF. The CDR3 DNA reads TGTGCCAGCAGCTTACGCTCTGGGGCCAACGTCCTGACTTTC.